The text below deals with one T cell receptor beta chain. No antigen is known for it. This specimen belongs to a study of cytomegalovirus exposure and HLA in healthy donors. Overall study findings and caveats: Differences between HLA loci emerged in a later analysis of TCR association rates, with DRB1 most and HLA-C fewest. There were several of the most significant clusters that appeared linked to common viral pathogens in a later analysis. The only immune exposure information that was available was CMV serostatus.

Germline V gives CDR1 GTSNPN, CDR2 SVGIG (reference sequence). The CDR3 loop spans 14 amino acids. Trimming removed 4 bases from V and 0 bases from J; junction bases left unmatched: 6. PCR used 60 Vbeta primers and 13 Jbeta primers. The table came from immunoSEQ multiplex PCR; TCRdb's copy has only in-frame clones and leaves some out. The table includes more than 110,000 clones, 80% detected once. The sequenced sample consisted of PBMCs. The chain couples TRBV30 to TRBJ2-7, with 7 bases lining up with TRBD1. This TCR was recovered from a male donor in good health and CMV-seronegative. CDR3 sequence (DNA): TGTGCCTGGAACAGGGGCCCCAGCTCCTACGAGCAGTACTTC. It specifies CAWNRGPSSYEQYF.